A single TCR beta chain is shown here with its context. Its antigen is still unknown. PCR primers comprised 60 Vbeta and 13 Jbeta primers. Measured with immunoSEQ multiplex PCR; TCRdb has only the in-frame clones, and not every one. The sample is made up of 53,000 or so clones, and the top ten hold around 12% of it. These data belong to a study of cytomegalovirus exposure and HLA in healthy donors. V lost 3 bases to trimming and J lost 4 bases; unmatched junction nucleotides: 6. The CDR3 runs to 15 residues. Germline CDR1 SGHNT, CDR2 YYREEE (reference sequence). The study, taken as a whole, reports: In a later analysis, an Asian-associated ancestry cluster reportedly showed fewer N-insertions than the roughly 700-donor mean. Because they were indistinguishable, some V segments, including TRBV6-2 and TRBV6-3, were excluded.

The clonotype comes from a man younger than 35 in good health and CMV-seropositive. This chain uses TRBV5-4 with TRBJ2-3; 9 positions match TRBD1. The specimen sequenced was PBMCs. The CDR3: CASSSPGTGSDTQYF. The DNA of the CDR3 is TGTGCCAGCAGCTCGCCCGGGACAGGGTCAGATACGCAGTATTTT.